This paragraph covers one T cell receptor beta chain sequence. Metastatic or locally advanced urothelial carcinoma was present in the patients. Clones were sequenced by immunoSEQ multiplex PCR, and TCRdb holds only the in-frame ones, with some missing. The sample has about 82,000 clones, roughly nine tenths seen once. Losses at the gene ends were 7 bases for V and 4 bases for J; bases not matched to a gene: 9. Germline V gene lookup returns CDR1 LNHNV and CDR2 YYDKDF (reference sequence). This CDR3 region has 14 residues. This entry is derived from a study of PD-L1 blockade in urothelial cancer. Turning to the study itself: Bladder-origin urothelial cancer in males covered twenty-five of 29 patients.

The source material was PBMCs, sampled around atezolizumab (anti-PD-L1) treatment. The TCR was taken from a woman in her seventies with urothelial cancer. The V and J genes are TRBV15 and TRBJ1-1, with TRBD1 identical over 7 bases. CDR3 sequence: CATTAGGLSTEAFF. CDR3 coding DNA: TGTGCCACCACAGCAGGGGGGTTAAGCACTGAAGCTTTCTTT.